Following are 21 T cell receptor beta chains from one sample sequenced in a study of Graves' ophthalmopathy and Graves' hyperthyroidism. Amplifying from RNA transcripts, the study obtained TCR beta CDR3 regions. HTBI-primed first-round RT-PCR preceded second-round multiplex PCR. Via MiXCR, TCRdb re-called the multiplex PCR reads, giving one row per CDR3 protein. The sample comprises hundreds of thousands of distinct CDR3 sequences, approximately 15% of which are singletons, and 5.5% to 7% rests with the top ten. The sequenced sample consisted of peripheral blood. The receptors shown here come from a young woman with stable Graves' hyperthyroidism.

This clonotype was picked up a small number of times. The rearrangement joins TRBV12-3 or TRBV12-4 to TRBJ2-4, with 7 positions matching TRBD2. The length of the CDR3 is 14 residues. J gave up 4 bases and V 5 bases, and 5 bases lay outside the gene matches. CDR3 sequence (DNA): TGTGCCAGCAGTCTCATCGGGGGGAAAAACATTCAGTACTTC. Its translation: CASSLIGGKNIQYF.

This clonotype has more than one count but fewer than ten. V gene TRBV20-1 combines with J gene TRBJ2-7; D is unresolved. Germline V gene lookup returns CDR1 DFQATT and CDR2 SNEGSKA (reference sequence). Between the trimmed V and J ends, which lost 5 bases and 5 bases, there was a span of 16 bases. This CDR3 is built from 13 residues. The CDR3 DNA follows: TGCAGTGCTCATTTCTCCATTAGAAACGAGCAGTACTTC. It encodes CSAHFSIRNEQYF.

In this sample, this clonotype turned up many times. The chain employs TRBV2 and TRBJ2-7; D is possibly TRBD1 or TRBD2 (5 bases each). V gave up 0 bases and J gave up 3 bases, with 18 bases separating them. This CDR3 is 17 amino acids long. Per germline, CDR1 SNHLY and CDR2 FYNNEI. The chain's CDR3 is CASSEAGQGIGGYEQYF. CDR3 sequence (DNA): TGTGCCAGCAGTGAAGCGGGCCAGGGAATAGGAGGCTACGAGCAGTACTTC.

The chain employs TRBV19 and TRBJ1-5; 7 nucleotides match TRBD1. J lost 0 bases, V lost 7 bases, and 18 bases had no gene match. The germline V gene has CDR1 LNHDA and CDR2 SQIVND (reference sequence). CDR3 length: 19 residues. The CDR3 reads CASTLMDRRPEYSNQPQHF. The CDR3 DNA sequence: TGTGCCAGTACCCTCATGGACAGGCGTCCTGAATATAGCAATCAGCCCCAGCATTTT.

This clonotype has a count of ten or more. The chain joins TRBV9 to TRBJ1-2, with no clear D. The germline gives CDR1 SGDLS, CDR2 YYNGEE. The CDR3 has 14 residues. Trimming stripped 3 bases from V and 5 bases from J, with 14 bases between. The CDR3 protein is CASSAVGKPYGYTF. CDR3 coding DNA: TGTGCCAGCAGCGCCGTAGGCAAACCATATGGCTACACCTTC.

This clonotype has at least ten counts. The chain is built from TRBV6-2 or TRBV6-3 and TRBJ1-6, with D uncertain. V shed 4 bases and J shed 10 bases, with 5 bases lying between them. The CDR3 extends over 11 amino acids. The germline V gene has CDR1 MNHEY and CDR2 SVGEGT. CDR3 in DNA: TGTGCCAGCAGTTCTGCATCACCCCTCCACTTT. Its protein product is CASSSASPLHF.

This clonotype was seen a handful of times. The chain is built from TRBV27 and TRBJ2-7; D is possibly TRBD1 (7 bases). The CDR3 consists of 13 residues. Trimming took off 8 bases at V and 9 bases at J, with 20 bases between the two ends. CDR1 MNHEY and CDR2 SMNVEV come from the germline V gene (reference sequence). The CDR3 DNA sequence: TGTGCCAGCCGTGGGACAGCACTAGCATGGCAGTACTTC. It codes for CASRGTALAWQYF.

This clonotype showed up just a few times. The chain recombines TRBV2 with TRBJ1-3, with D perhaps matching TRBD1 (6 bases). Germline V gene sequence: CDR1 SNHLY, CDR2 FYNNEI. V gave up 7 bases and J gave up 4 bases, with 17 bases separating them. This CDR3 contains 15 residues. In nucleotides, the CDR3 is TGTGCCAGCAAACTAAAGACAGGCTCAGGAAACACCATATATTTT. It is translated as CASKLKTGSGNTIYF. The full variable domain, completed using reference TRBV2 and TRBJ1-3, is EPEVTQTPSHQVTQMGQEVILRCVPISNHLYFYWYRQILGQKVEFLVSFYNNEISEKSEIFDDQFSVERPDGSNFTLKIRSTKLEDSAMYFCASKLKTGSGNTIYFGEGSWLTVV.

This clonotype was seen ten or more times. As DNA, the CDR3 is TGTGCCAGCAGCCAAGCGGGTTCCTACGAGCAGTACTTC. Encoded protein: CASSQAGSYEQYF. The V gene is TRBV3-1, the J gene TRBJ2-7, with no clear D. The length of the CDR3 is 13 residues. V lost 1 base, J lost 1 base, and 5 bases lay in between. Germline values: CDR1 LGHDT, CDR2 YNNKEL (reference sequence).

This clonotype came up many times. The CDR3 reads CASSYAGGGETQYF. In DNA form, the CDR3 reads TGTGCCAGCAGTTACGCGGGGGGCGGAGAGACCCAGTACTTC. This rearrangement joins TRBV6-5 to TRBJ2-5, with 8 bases matching TRBD2. Germline V gives CDR1 MNHEY, CDR2 SVGAGI. The CDR3 has 14 residues. V shed 2 bases, J shed 4 bases, and the junction held 3 bases outside the gene matches.

This clonotype has at least ten counts. The rearrangement uses TRBV27 and TRBJ1-5, with D unclear. The germline gives CDR1 MNHEY, CDR2 SMNVEV (reference sequence). The CDR3 is made up of 17 amino acids. Between the trimmed V and J ends, which lost 2 bases and 2 bases, there was a span of 16 bases. CDR3 sequence: CASSLTPGLAGNQPQHF. CDR3 in DNA: TGTGCCAGCAGTTTAACTCCTGGACTGGCTGGCAATCAGCCCCAGCATTTT.

This clonotype has ten or more counts. The chain couples TRBV6-5 to TRBJ2-6; TRBD1 might be the D (5 bases). The CDR3 extends over 16 amino acids. The ends were cut back, 2 bases at V and 0 bases at J, with 8 bases in the middle. Per the germline V gene, CDR1 is MNHEY and CDR2 is SVGAGI. The CDR3 is CASSYTTVSGANVLTF. For the CDR3, the DNA is TGTGCCAGCAGTTACACGACAGTCTCTGGGGCCAACGTCCTGACTTTC.

Many counts were recorded for this clonotype. J is TRBJ2-5 and V is TRBV11-2, with D maybe TRBD1 (6 bases). CDR3 length: 19 residues. Trimming shortened V by 0 bases and J by 4 bases, and 24 bases separated the two germline ends. The V gene's germline CDR1 is SGHAT and CDR2 FQNNGV. CDR3 region: CASSLEFWGPSTLPETQYF. The DNA of the CDR3 is TGTGCCAGCAGCTTAGAATTTTGGGGGCCCAGTACCCTCCCAGAGACCCAGTACTTC.

There are many counts of this clonotype. This chain connects TRBV20-1 to TRBJ1-5, with 7 bases aligning to TRBD1. The CDR3 covers 14 residues. The V gene's germline CDR1 is DFQATT and CDR2 SNEGSKA (reference sequence). Losses at the gene ends were 6 bases for V and 5 bases for J; bases not matched to a gene: 10. CDR3 in amino acids: CSAGSGGWDQPQHF. The CDR3 DNA sequence: TGCAGTGCCGGGTCAGGGGGGTGGGATCAGCCCCAGCATTTT.

This clonotype has ten or more counts. The chain has TRBV7-6 and TRBJ1-3; possibly TRBD1 for D (6 bases). CDR3 size: 18 residues. Deletions cut 5 bases from V and 0 bases from J, with 20 bases between. Germline-derived CDR1 and CDR2 are SGHVS and FNYEAQ. The CDR3, as DNA: TGTGCCAGCAGCCAGGGGATCGGCGAATCGATCTCTGGAAACACCATATATTTT. Encoded protein: CASSQGIGESISGNTIYF.

Here the CDR3 DNA reads TGTGCCAGCAGCTTCCTTGGGACATTCCAAGAGACCCAGTACTTC. Translating gives CASSFLGTFQETQYF. The chain recombines TRBV7-2 with TRBJ2-5, with D perhaps TRBD1 (6 bases). This CDR3 has 15 amino acids. V shed 3 bases and J shed 1 base, with 12 bases lying between them. Germline V gene lookup returns CDR1 SGHTA and CDR2 FQGNSA.

The table lists this clonotype with many counts. The chain has TRBV12-5 and TRBJ2-6; tentatively, D is TRBD2 (5 bases). This CDR3 has 16 amino acids. Germline CDR1 is LGHNT and CDR2 is FRNRAP. V lost 4 bases, J lost 4 bases, and 14 bases lay in between. The CDR3 region is CASGSRLTAGANVLTF. The CDR3, as DNA: TGTGCTAGTGGTTCTCGACTAACCGCAGGGGCCAACGTCCTGACTTTC.

In this sample, this clonotype turned up many times. The chain is built from TRBV6-9 and TRBJ2-7; the D is unclear. The ends were cut back, 3 bases at V and 0 bases at J, with 9 bases in the middle. This CDR3 region has 14 residues. Germline V CDR1 and CDR2: MNHGY, SVAAGI. In nucleotides, the CDR3 is TGTGCCAGCAGTTACCCCGGTGACTCCTACGAGCAGTACTTC. This translates into CASSYPGDSYEQYF.

This clonotype was observed at least ten times. The CDR3 is CSVEDLVGHTEAFF. The CDR3 bases are TGCAGCGTTGAAGACCTTGTGGGGCACACTGAAGCTTTCTTT. V usage is TRBV29-1 and J usage is TRBJ1-1; possibly TRBD1 for D (5 bases). The ends were cut back, 0 bases at V and 3 bases at J, with 11 bases in the middle. CDR3 length: 14 residues. The germline gives CDR1 SQVTM, CDR2 ANQGSEA.

This clonotype came up many times. The V call is TRBV20-1, the J call TRBJ1-2, with D perhaps TRBD1 (6 bases). The CDR3 sequence is 13 residues long. V lost 5 bases, J lost 4 bases, and 14 bases lay in between. Per the germline V gene, CDR1 is DFQATT and CDR2 is SNEGSKA (reference sequence). The CDR3 nucleotides read TGCAGTGCTCTACCCGGGACAAGCTATGGCTACACCTTC. Its protein product is CSALPGTSYGYTF.

The V gene is TRBV12-3 or TRBV12-4, the J gene TRBJ1-1, with D maybe TRBD1 (5 bases). Trimming stripped 3 bases from V and 3 bases from J, with 8 bases between. The CDR3 covers 13 residues. This CDR3 is CASSFEGHTEAFF. CDR3 sequence (DNA): TGTGCCAGCAGTTTTGAGGGGCACACTGAAGCTTTCTTT.